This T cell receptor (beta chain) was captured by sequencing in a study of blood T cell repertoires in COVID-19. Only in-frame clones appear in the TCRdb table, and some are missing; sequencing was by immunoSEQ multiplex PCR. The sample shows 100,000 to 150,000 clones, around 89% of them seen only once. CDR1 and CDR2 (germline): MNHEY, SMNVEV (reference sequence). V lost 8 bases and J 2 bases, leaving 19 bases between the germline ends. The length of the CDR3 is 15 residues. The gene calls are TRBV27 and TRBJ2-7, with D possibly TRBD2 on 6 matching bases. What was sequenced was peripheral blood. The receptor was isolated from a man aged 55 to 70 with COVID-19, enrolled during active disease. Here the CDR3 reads CASSSSGAAAYEQYF. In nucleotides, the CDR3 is TGTGCCAGCTCTTCCTCGGGAGCAGCAGCCTACGAGCAGTACTTC.